Sequencing of this T cell receptor beta chain was carried out in a study of blood T cell repertoires in COVID-19. About the research overall: Samples taken during acute and convalescent COVID-19 were collected in the United States, Italy and Spain. Nucleic acid was either cDNA or gDNA, and it came from T cells, B-cell-depleted T cells, or PBMCs.

The CDR3 consists of 13 residues. Germline CDR1 is LGHNA and CDR2 is YNFKEQ. Trimming removed 4 bases from V and 10 bases from J, with 14 bases in between. The authors' processing: Amplification from reference gene primers served as the basis for estimated nucleated cell counts. Sequencing used immunoSEQ multiplex PCR; TCRdb keeps in-frame clones, though not all of them. That table is the source of V, J and clone size, and D and trimming were worked out from the DNA. The sample includes about 140,000 clones, roughly four fifths of them seen just once. Sequenced material: peripheral blood. This chain uses TRBV4-2 with TRBJ2-1; tentative D call: TRBD1 (6 bases). The TCR comes from a woman aged 80 or over in a cohort sampled during active or convalescent COVID-19. The CDR3 nucleotides read TGTGCCAGCAGCCGCCAACAGGGTCGGGAGCAGTTCTTC. It encodes CASSRQQGREQFF.